Listed below are T cell receptor beta chains from one sample, sequenced in a study of spatial heterogeneity in lung cancer. Each CDR3 protein gets one entry after TCRdb re-called the 5' RACE reads with MiXCR. This table has about 22,000 distinct CDR3 sequences, over 5.5% appearing once. The material was PBMCs, obtained at surgery. The receptors derive from a male donor with early-stage non-small cell lung cancer. CDR3s include the opening cysteine and the closing phenylalanine or tryptophan. D genes are given only for firm matches. The size field is filled for only some rows; it gives once, few, many or a size class.

abundance,d_gene,j_gene,v_gene,CDR3aa,CDR3nt
many,.,TRBJ1-5,TRBV7-2,CASSLIGGGEQPQHF,TGTGCCAGCAGCTTAATCGGGGGAGGCGAGCAGCCCCAGCATTTT
many,TRBD2,TRBJ2-6,TRBV18,CASSLRTSGGTSGANVLTF,TGTGCCAGCTCACTAAGGACTAGCGGGGGCACCTCTGGGGCCAACGTCCTGACTTTC
few,TRBD2,TRBJ2-5,TRBV20-1,CSAREASGQETQYF,TGCAGTGCTAGAGAGGCTAGCGGGCAAGAGACCCAGTACTTC
.,.,TRBJ2-2,TRBV5-1,CASSLDQSTGELFF,TGCGCCAGCAGCTTGGACCAGAGCACCGGGGAGCTGTTTTTT
.,TRBD2,TRBJ2-7,TRBV2,CASMRRLAERDFVGEQYF,TGTGCCAGCATGCGGAGACTAGCTGAGAGGGATTTCGTGGGAGAGCAGTACTTC
few,.,TRBJ2-7,TRBV5-1,CVSSLGQGSYEQYF,TGCGTCAGCAGCTTAGGGCAGGGTTCCTACGAGCAGTACTTC
few,TRBD1,TRBJ1-5,TRBV19,CASSNLPRTGDNQPQHF,TGTGCCAGTAGTAACCTCCCCCGGACAGGGGACAATCAGCCCCAGCATTTT
many,.,TRBJ1-1,TRBV6-2/TRBV6-3,CASSYRDSNTEAFF,TGTGCCAGCAGTTACAGGGATTCTAACACTGAAGCTTTCTTT
many,.,TRBJ2-7,TRBV20-1,CSANPPGLLGGEQYF,TGCAGCGCCAACCCCCCGGGACTCCTGGGGGGAGAGCAGTACTTC
many,.,TRBJ2-5,TRBV7-2,CASSLGATQYF,TGTGCCAGCAGCCTGGGGGCGACCCAGTACTTC
few,.,TRBJ1-1,TRBV9,CASGGVNTEAFF,TGTGCCAGCGGAGGAGTGAACACTGAAGCTTTCTTT
medium-sized,TRBD2,TRBJ2-1,TRBV4-3,CASSQDLRLAGVYNEQFF,TGCGCCAGCAGCCAAGATCTGCGACTAGCGGGAGTTTACAATGAGCAGTTCTTC
many,.,TRBJ2-7,TRBV4-2,CASSQGPVYEQYF,TGTGCCAGCAGCCAAGGGCCAGTCTACGAGCAGTACTTC
few,.,TRBJ2-3,TRBV18,CASSSQGFGDTQYF,TGTGCCAGCTCATCACAGGGTTTCGGAGATACGCAGTATTTT
many,.,TRBJ1-1,TRBV27,CASSSRNMNTEAFF,TGTGCCAGCAGTTCCAGAAATATGAACACTGAAGCTTTCTTT
many,.,TRBJ2-2,TRBV7-2,CASSLDLSGELFF,TGTGCCAGCAGCTTAGATTTGTCCGGGGAGCTGTTTTTT
many,TRBD1,TRBJ2-3,TRBV18,CASSRNRDSFTDTQYF,TGTGCCAGCTCACGGAACCGGGACAGTTTCACAGATACGCAGTATTTT
many,TRBD1,TRBJ2-7,TRBV18,CASSPGQGTVYEQYF,TGTGCCAGCTCACCAGGACAGGGAACGGTGTACGAGCAGTACTTC
many,.,TRBJ2-2,TRBV5-1,CASSLGQSTGELFF,TGCGCCAGCAGCTTGGGACAGAGCACCGGGGAGCTGTTTTTT
many,.,TRBJ2-7,TRBV7-9,CASSLGDWSYEQYF,TGTGCCAGCAGCTTAGGAGACTGGAGTTACGAGCAGTACTTC
many,TRBD1,TRBJ1-1,TRBV11-1,CASSAGTGVWTEAFF,TGTGCCAGCAGCGCAGGGACAGGGGTTTGGACTGAAGCTTTCTTT
many,.,TRBJ2-7,TRBV6-5,CASSPGPIYNEQYF,TGTGCCAGCAGTCCCGGGCCCATTTACAACGAGCAGTACTTC
.,TRBD2,TRBJ2-1,TRBV20-1,CSASGGGYNEQFF,TGCAGTGCTAGCGGGGGGGGCTACAATGAGCAGTTCTTC
many,TRBD1,TRBJ1-5,TRBV19,CASQTGRVQPQHF,TGTGCCAGCCAGACAGGGCGGGTTCAGCCCCAGCATTTT
many,TRBD2,TRBJ2-7,TRBV24-1,CATMGGSEYEQYF,TGTGCCACCATGGGAGGGAGTGAGTACGAGCAGTACTTC
many,TRBD1,TRBJ2-5,TRBV7-8,CASSLRDRAETQYF,TGTGCCAGCAGCCTCCGGGACAGGGCCGAGACCCAGTACTTC
many,.,TRBJ2-6,TRBV14,CASSQGSYSGANVLTF,TGTGCCAGCAGCCAAGGATCTTACTCTGGGGCCAACGTCCTGACTTTC
many,.,TRBJ2-1,TRBV29-1,CSVEEAPEDEQFF,TGCAGCGTTGAAGAGGCCCCCGAAGATGAGCAGTTCTTC
many,.,TRBJ2-6,TRBV4-3,CASSLLRDSGANVLTF,TGCGCCAGCAGCCTGCTAAGGGACTCTGGGGCCAACGTCCTGACTTTC
many,.,TRBJ2-5,TRBV7-2,CASVTGVQETQYF,TGTGCCAGCGTGACGGGGGTCCAAGAGACCCAGTACTTC
many,.,TRBJ1-2,TRBV28,CASSPGGGILGYTF,TGTGCCAGCAGCCCCGGCGGAGGGATCTTGGGCTACACCTTC
few,.,TRBJ1-5,TRBV30,CAWRGNTYQPQHF,TGTGCCTGGAGGGGGAATACCTATCAGCCCCAGCATTTT
.,.,TRBJ2-2,TRBV15,CATRAGTVTGELFF,TGTGCCACCAGAGCAGGGACGGTCACCGGGGAGCTGTTTTTT
many,.,TRBJ2-7,TRBV5-1,CASSEQGHRYEQYF,TGCGCCAGCAGCGAACAGGGACACCGCTACGAGCAGTACTTC
many,TRBD2,TRBJ2-5,TRBV6-6,CASSYSGLAGGETQYF,TGTGCCAGCAGTTACTCGGGACTAGCGGGAGGTGAGACCCAGTACTTC
many,TRBD1,TRBJ2-1,TRBV7-9,CASSPQSGTGVNEQFF,TGTGCCAGCAGCCCCCAATCCGGGACAGGGGTAAATGAGCAGTTCTTC
many,.,TRBJ1-1,TRBV18,CASSPATGTRNTEAFF,TGTGCCAGCTCACCCGCAACAGGGACTCGGAACACTGAAGCTTTCTTT
many,.,TRBJ1-1,TRBV7-2,CASTPGRRGRNTEAFF,TGTGCCAGCACCCCCGGTCGTCGGGGCAGAAACACTGAAGCTTTCTTT
few,.,TRBJ2-7,TRBV18,CASSHLTGGLFDEQYF,TGTGCCAGCTCACACCTCACGGGGGGCCTTTTTGACGAGCAGTACTTC
many,TRBD1,TRBJ1-1,TRBV7-2,CASSSHQGGTEAFF,TGTGCCAGCAGCTCTCACCAGGGGGGGACTGAAGCTTTCTTT
many,TRBD1,TRBJ2-3,TRBV7-2,CASSSRQGRTDTQYF,TGTGCCAGCAGCTCCCGACAGGGGAGGACAGATACGCAGTATTTT
many,.,TRBJ2-7,TRBV7-9,CASDSGVGGEQYF,TGTGCCAGCGACTCAGGGGTTGGAGGCGAGCAGTACTTC
many,.,TRBJ1-6,TRBV28,CASRVSRGSPLHF,TGTGCCAGCAGAGTTAGTCGAGGCTCACCCCTCCACTTT
many,.,TRBJ2-1,TRBV19,CASNPTLSYNEQFF,TGTGCCAGTAATCCAACCCTCTCCTACAATGAGCAGTTCTTC
medium-sized,.,TRBJ2-1,TRBV29-1,CSVRQNPWHEQFF,TGCAGCGTACGACAGAACCCTTGGCATGAGCAGTTCTTC
many,TRBD1,TRBJ2-7,TRBV5-1,CASRDRAYEQYF,TGCGCCAGCCGGGACAGGGCCTACGAGCAGTACTTC
many,.,TRBJ1-4,TRBV7-8,CASRSGAGANEKLFF,TGTGCCAGCAGGTCCGGGGCAGGGGCTAATGAAAAACTGTTTTTT
many,.,TRBJ2-5,TRBV6-4,CASSDNRGTQYF,TGTGCCAGCAGTGATAACAGAGGGACCCAGTACTTC
few,.,TRBJ1-6,TRBV7-2,CASSSWPRTRLNNSPLHF,TGTGCCAGCAGCTCGTGGCCCCGGACAAGACTAAATAATTCACCCCTCCACTTT
many,TRBD1,TRBJ1-1,TRBV15,CATSGTAMMNTEAFF,TGTGCCACCAGCGGGACAGCTATGATGAACACTGAAGCTTTCTTT